This entry concerns a single TCR beta chain. Its antigen is currently not known. Base quality data are lacking; no much larger clone is found one base away. The entry originates in a study of CD8 T cells in Susac syndrome (dated 2019 in TCRdb). With respect to the entire study: Among the sequenced Susac syndrome patients, more than 5 had clinically active disease and about 8 were in clinical remission. At the time of blood withdrawal, Susac syndrome patients were either therapy-naive, taking corticosteroids (with some also receiving IVIg), or on IVIg alone. The study used repertoire sequencing to test whether antigen drove CD8+ T cell activation and differentiation in Susac syndrome.

Peripheral blood CD8+ and CD4+ T cells from healthy donors, Susac syndrome patients and multiple sclerosis patients were profiled using high-throughput TCR beta sequencing. Recently defined diagnostic criteria for definite or probable disease were met by the Susac syndrome patients. Bulk CD8+ and CD4+ T cells were purified magnetically by negative isolation, whereas CD8+ TEMRA cells were enriched by FACS. Blood was collected in EDTA tubes and processed within 24 hours, with PBMCs isolated through density gradient centrifugation. PBMCs intended for TCR sequencing were cryopreserved in liquid nitrogen and thawed later in a water bath at 37 degrees C. Purity of sorted or isolated CD4+, CD8+ and CD8+ TEMRA cells was at least 90%. Here is what the overall study found, with its caveats: No clonal expansion was detected in the CD4+ T cell repertoire of Susac syndrome patients. The number of individuals in the TCR sequencing and HLA analysis was recognized as being relatively small.

V loses 6 bases of germline sequence and J loses 5 bases, and the interval between the two ends is 19 bases. The CDR3 measures 16 amino acids from cysteine to phenylalanine. Only the CDR3 region is kept as DNA, spanning 48 bases read in frame from base 1. RNA was extracted with the RNeasy kit and 0.5 to 1 ug was reverse transcribed using random hexamers. TCR beta CDR3 regions were amplified with the immunoSEQ multiplex PCR assay covering 54 Vbeta and 13 Jbeta segments. Bias from PCR amplification was corrected by using a synthetic template baseline for primer optimization and for computational correction. In the original analysis: Reads were annotated to V, D and J genes according to IMGT and were analyzed with immunoSEQ Analyzer, with only productive sequences retained. To calculate clonality, Shannon entropy was normalized by log2 of the number of productive unique sequences and then subtracted from one. For each patient and control, public and private clones were evaluated among the 100 most prevalent clones. Susac-specific clones were defined as absent from healthy and MS cohorts, 850 to 1,300 published viral clones and other ImmuneACCESS disease sequences. The public reads were run again by TCRdb, first through fastp at Q25 and then through MiXCR, and only productive beta chains were kept. Rows with a matching CDR3 protein are joined into one entry that keeps the most common DNA and genes. The V and J calls here are based on TCRdb, not the publication. This sample lists about 71,000 distinct CDR3 sequences; just over 90% were detected once. The ten largest clonotypes hold about 0.14% of the sample.

This TCR was sampled from a human donor with Susac syndrome. The V gene is TRBV12-3 or TRBV12-4 and the J gene is TRBJ1-4; TRBD1 might be the D gene, on 5 matching bases. The specimen sequenced was CD4+ T cells from PBMCs. CDR3 reads: CASSPWGVRGNEKLFF. The DNA reads as follows: TGTGCCAGCAGCCCCTGGGGGGTGAGGGGAAATGAAAAACTGTTTTTT.